The 10 T cell receptor beta chains listed next were all sequenced from one sample in a study of T cells in Graves' hyperthyroidism and ophthalmopathy. From RNA transcripts, TCR beta CDR3 regions were amplified. First-round RT-PCR targeting the TCR CDR3 was performed with the HTBI primer set. TCRdb processed the multiplex PCR reads anew with MiXCR; each CDR3 protein has one entry. Among around 350,000 distinct CDR3 sequences listed, about 14% were seen once. Material for sequencing was blood. The receptor set was obtained from a woman in her 30s with Graves' ophthalmopathy.

V and J are TRBV11-1 and TRBJ2-7; perhaps TRBD1 as D (6 bases). The CDR3 contains 14 residues. The V gene lost 5 bases and the J gene lost 6 bases, with 17 bases spanning the gap. Germline values: CDR1 SGHAT, CDR2 FQDESV (reference sequence). CDR3 DNA: TGTGCCAGCAGCCATGGACAGAGCCGGAGCGAGCAGTACTTC. This gives the protein CASSHGQSRSEQYF.

This clonotype was found many times. The CDR3 DNA follows: TGCAGTGCTAGAGATACCGGGGTTAGACAAGAGACCCAGTACTTC. It is translated as CSARDTGVRQETQYF. This chain joins TRBV20-1 and TRBJ2-5, with a weak D call TRBD2 (5 bases). CDR1 is DFQATT, CDR2 SNEGSKA, per germline (reference sequence). This CDR3 spans 15 amino acids. Trimming removed 0 bases at V and 2 bases at J, with 13 bases between.

This clonotype occurred many times. V is TRBV20-1 and J is TRBJ1-5; TRBD1 matches 9 bases. Germline CDR1 is DFQATT and CDR2 is SNEGSKA (reference sequence). J lost 4 bases, V lost 1 base, and 5 bases had no gene match. The CDR3 totals 15 residues. The CDR3 DNA reads as TGCAGTGCTAGAGCCACCGGGACAGGGAATCAGCCCCAGCATTTT. The encoded protein is CSARATGTGNQPQHF.

This clonotype was detected ten times or more. This chain uses TRBV14 with TRBJ2-7, with D perhaps TRBD1 (6 bases). V was shortened by 0 bases and J by 10 bases, with 13 bases between the two germline ends. The CDR3 is made up of 13 amino acids. Germline loops: CDR1 SGHDN, CDR2 FVKESK. CDR3 DNA sequence: TGTGCCAGCAGCCAAGAGGGCAGGGGCGTTCAGTACTTC. Protein product: CASSQEGRGVQYF.

The table lists this clonotype with many counts. The chain recombines TRBV28 with TRBJ2-5; 11 positions match TRBD2. The trim removed 7 bases at V and 3 bases at J, leaving 4 bases unmatched. Germline CDR1 reads MDHEN; CDR2 reads SYDVKM. This CDR3 is 14 amino acids long. CDR3 DNA sequence: TGTGCCAGCACCCCGACTAGCGGGGAAGAGACCCAGTACTTC. Encoded protein: CASTPTSGEETQYF. Using reference TRBV28 and TRBJ2-5 for the parts outside the CDR3, the full variable domain is DVKVTQSSRYLVKRTGEKVFLECVQDMDHENMFWYRQDPGLGLRLIYFSYDVKMKEKGDIPEGYSVSREKKERFSLILESASTNQTSMYLCASTPTSGEETQYFGPGTRLLVL.

This clonotype was observed a few times. This may arise from a read error, as a much more abundant clone is one base away. The chain carries TRBV7-2 and TRBJ2-5; D call uncertain. The CDR3 extends over 11 amino acids. Germline CDR1 SGHTA, CDR2 FQGNSA. In DNA, the CDR3 is TGTGCCAACAGCAACCGAGAGACCCAGTACTTC. Its translation is CANSNRETQYF. The whole variable domain, remainder taken from reference TRBV7-2 and TRBJ2-5, is GAGVSQSPSNKVTEKGKDVELRCDPISGHTALYWYRQSLGQGLEFLIYFQGNSAPDKSGLPSDRFSAERTGGSVSTLTIQRTQQEDSAVYLCANSNRETQYFGPGTRLLVL.

This clonotype has a count of ten or more. The CDR3 DNA sequence: TGTGCCAGCAGTACAACAGGGGGGTACGAGCAGTACTTC. Translation gives CASSTTGGYEQYF. The J gene is TRBJ2-7, the V gene TRBV12-3 or TRBV12-4; 8 nucleotides agree with TRBD1. Germline trimming cut 5 bases from V and 4 bases from J; bases unmatched to any gene: 4. The CDR3 loop spans 13 amino acids.

This clonotype was recorded at least ten times. This chain uses TRBV2 with TRBJ2-7; weak D call: TRBD2 (6 bases). Per germline, CDR1 SNHLY and CDR2 FYNNEI. This CDR3 is 15 amino acids long. Trimming cost V 0 bases and J 4 bases, with 13 bases left between them. The CDR3 DNA is TGTGCCAGCAGTGAAGCACCAAGACGGGGGTACGAGCAGTACTTC. The encoded protein is CASSEAPRRGYEQYF.

This clonotype was picked up many times. The junction departs from germline at one end; a sequencing error may be responsible. The genes are TRBV11-1 and TRBJ1-1, with a tentative D call TRBD1 (5 bases). CDR1 and CDR2 from the germline V gene are SGHAT and FQDESV (reference sequence). The CDR3 has 14 amino acids. The CDR3: CAISLIIGAPEAFF. CDR3 sequence (DNA): TGTGCCATCAGCTTGATCATTGGGGCACCTGAAGCTTTCTTT.

This clonotype has more than one count but fewer than ten. V is TRBV12-3 or TRBV12-4 and J is TRBJ2-1, with a weak D call TRBD2 (7 bases). V was trimmed by 7 bases and J by 15 bases, leaving 16 bases between them. The length of the CDR3 is 11 residues. CDR3 protein: CASTNGGPGFF. CDR3 nucleotides: TGTGCCAGCACCAACGGGGGGCCGGGGTTCTTC.